The rows below give T cell receptor beta chains drawn from one sample of a study of regulatory T cells in long-lasting Graves disease. From the multiplex PCR reads, TCRdb called clonotypes with MiXCR, one entry per CDR3 protein. The table shows about 440,000 distinct CDR3 sequences, with approximately 15% occurring only once. These data were also reused for a study on T cells in Graves' hyperthyroidism and ophthalmopathy.

Sample: peripheral blood mononuclear cells (PBMCs), taken at new diagnosis, from a patient treated with antithyroid drugs. The receptors come from a woman aged 25 to 39 with Graves disease. CDR3s include the opening cysteine and the closing phenylalanine or tryptophan. A D gene is named only where the DNA matches it firmly. Expanded clones get a size class; other rows say once, few or many, or leave the size out.

D gene	clone size	V gene	J gene	CDR3 protein	CDR3 DNA
TRBD2	NA	TRBV20-1	TRBJ2-3	CSARLRASGKTDTQYF	TGCAGTGCTAGACTAAGGGCTAGCGGGAAAACAGATACGCAGTATTTT
TRBD1	few	TRBV28	TRBJ1-1	CASSQGAEAFF	TGTGCCAGCAGTCAGGGGGCTGAAGCTTTCTTT
NA	few	TRBV15	TRBJ2-3	CATSRDPSVADTQYF	TGTGCCACCAGCAGAGACCCTAGCGTCGCAGATACGCAGTATTTT
NA	many	TRBV7-2	TRBJ2-1	CASSLEGGSYNEQFF	TGTGCCAGCAGCTTAGAAGGGGGCTCCTACAATGAGCAGTTCTTC
NA	many	TRBV28	TRBJ2-3	CASSLMGRSYTDTQYF	TGTGCCAGCAGTTTAATGGGCAGGTCGTACACAGATACGCAGTATTTT
NA	few	TRBV2	TRBJ1-6	CASHPYNSPLHF	TGTGCCAGCCACCCCTATAATTCACCCCTCCACTTT
NA	many	TRBV2	TRBJ1-2	CASRARGYGYTF	TGTGCCAGCAGGGCCAGGGGCTATGGCTACACCTTC
TRBD1	NA	TRBV6-1	TRBJ2-2	CASSRRGQLSNTGELFF	TGTGCCAGCAGCCGACGGGGACAGCTTTCGAACACCGGGGAGCTGTTTTTT
TRBD1	many	TRBV3-1	TRBJ1-2	CASSPGTEAYGYTF	TGTGCCAGCAGCCCCGGGACAGAGGCCTATGGCTACACCTTC
NA	few	TRBV30	TRBJ1-6	CAWSRRDNSPLHF	TGTGCCTGGAGTCGCAGGGATAATTCACCCCTCCACTTT
NA	NA	TRBV9	TRBJ2-1	CASSGGLNNGQFF	TGTGCCAGCAGCGGGGGACTCAACAATGGGCAGTTCTTC
TRBD1	many	TRBV3-1	TRBJ2-7	CASSPRQGRPYEQYF	TGTGCCAGCAGCCCCCGACAGGGCCGTCCCTACGAGCAGTACTTC
NA	many	TRBV2	TRBJ2-7	CASMSVISYEQYF	TGTGCCAGCATGAGCGTGATCTCCTACGAGCAGTACTTC
NA	many	TRBV30	TRBJ1-4	CAWSVSGELFF	TGTGCCTGGAGTGTCAGTGGAGAACTGTTTTTT
TRBD1	many	TRBV27	TRBJ2-7	CATSMGQGYEQYF	TGTGCCACCTCCATGGGACAGGGCTACGAGCAGTACTTC
TRBD2	once	TRBV7-2	TRBJ2-2	CASTPGRVLTGELFF	TGTGCCAGCACCCCTGGGAGGGTTTTGACCGGGGAGCTGTTTTTT
NA	many	TRBV20-1	TRBJ2-5	CSADPARQETQYF	TGCAGTGCGGACCCGGCTAGGCAAGAGACCCAGTACTTC
NA	many	TRBV18	TRBJ1-1	CASSFSEGPMNTEAFF	TGTGCCAGCTCATTCTCTGAGGGACCGATGAACACTGAAGCTTTCTTT